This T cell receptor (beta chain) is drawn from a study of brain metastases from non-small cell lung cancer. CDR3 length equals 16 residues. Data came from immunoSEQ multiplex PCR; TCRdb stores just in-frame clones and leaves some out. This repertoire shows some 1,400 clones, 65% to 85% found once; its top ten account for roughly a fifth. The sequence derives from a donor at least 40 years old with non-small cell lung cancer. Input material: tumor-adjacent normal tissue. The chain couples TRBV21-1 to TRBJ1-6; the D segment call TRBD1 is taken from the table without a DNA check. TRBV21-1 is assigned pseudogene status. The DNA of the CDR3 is TGTGCCAGCAGCAAAAGGAGGGACAGGGGATTCTCACCCCTCCACTTT. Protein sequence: CASSKRRDRGFSPLHF.